This TCR beta chain came from a study of synovial regulatory T cells in juvenile arthritis. Looking at the study overall: Treatments: a few naive, over 5 methotrexate, one methotrexate plus infliximab, one unknown.

Looked up from germline, CDR1 is GTSNPN and CDR2 is SVGIG (reference sequence). This CDR3 region has 13 residues. The DNA is not on file. Findings of the study overall: Blood Treg cells that were inflammation-associated showed lower TCR diversity than other blood Treg cells. Largely private between patients, iaTreg TCR repertoires showed partial overlap with synovial Teff and blood CPL repertoires. iaTreg cells shared more CDR3 sequences with synovial Tregs than other blood Tregs did.

The method was immunoSEQ multiplex PCR; TCRdb's version includes in-frame clones alone and lacks a portion of them. This table holds roughly 990 clones. This clone is called medium-sized based on its frequency. Antigen: not known. The specimen sequenced was Treg cells from blood. Sample subset: HLA-DR+ inflammation-associated blood Treg cells. The chain couples TRBV30 to TRBJ2-7; TCRdb indicates TRBD1, and absent DNA this call remains unverified. This sequence was found in a donor aged 2-30 years with juvenile idiopathic arthritis. The CDR3 loop is CAWRRQGSYEQYF.